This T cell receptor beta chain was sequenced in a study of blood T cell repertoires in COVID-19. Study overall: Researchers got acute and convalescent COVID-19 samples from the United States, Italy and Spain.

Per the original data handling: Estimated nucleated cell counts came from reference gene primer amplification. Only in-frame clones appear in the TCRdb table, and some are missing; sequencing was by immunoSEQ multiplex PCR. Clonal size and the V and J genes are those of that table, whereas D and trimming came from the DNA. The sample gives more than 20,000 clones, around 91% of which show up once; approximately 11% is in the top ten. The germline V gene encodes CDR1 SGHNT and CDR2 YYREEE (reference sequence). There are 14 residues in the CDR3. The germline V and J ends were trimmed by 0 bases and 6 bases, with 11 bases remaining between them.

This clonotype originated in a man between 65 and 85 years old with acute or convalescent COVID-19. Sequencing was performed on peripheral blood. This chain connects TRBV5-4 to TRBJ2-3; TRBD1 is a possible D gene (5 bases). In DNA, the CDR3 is TGTGCCAGCAGCTTGGAAGGGGCCGGGGATACGCAGTATTTT. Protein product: CASSLEGAGDTQYF.